A single sample is the source of the 20 T cell receptor beta chains below, sequenced in a study of OX40 agonist ivuxolimab in advanced cancers. Libraries were built with the immunoSEQ multiplex PCR assay. Held by TCRdb, this immuneACCESS table contains in-frame sequences only and omits some clones. Under half of the omission traces to an unresolved V gene where checked; the cause of the rest is unknown. The sample table contains 55,000 to 85,000 clones; only one count was recorded for 80% to 95% of them. The ten most abundant clones make up about 8.3% of the sample. This sample comprised CD4+ or CD8+ T cells sorted from blood, obtained in a trial of the OX40 agonist ivuxolimab. The receptors stem from an adult with an advanced solid tumor such as melanoma, head and neck, liver or kidney cancer.

As for this clone: The same CDR3 can be traced to other DNA sequences in this sample. The V call is TRBV6-5, the J call TRBJ2-1; no clear D. The CDR3 extends over 13 amino acids. Germline assignment: CDR1 MNHEY and CDR2 SVGAGI. V lost 0 bases and J 7 bases, leaving 7 bases between the germline ends. The CDR3 protein is CASSYSTGNEQFF. The CDR3 DNA sequence: TGTGCCAGCAGTTACTCAACCGGGAATGAGCAGTTCTTC.

The chain carries TRBV19 and TRBJ1-5; D call uncertain. The CDR3 runs to 16 residues. Germline V CDR1 and CDR2: LNHDA, SQIVND (reference sequence). The V end was cut by 7 bases, the J end by 1 base, with 17 bases between. CDR3 region: CASTFRREISNQPQHF. CDR3 nucleotides: TGTGCCAGTACATTTCGGAGGGAGATCAGCAATCAGCCCCAGCATTTT.

V gene TRBV9 combines with J gene TRBJ1-3, with D hard to call. This CDR3 contains 13 residues. The germline CDR1 and CDR2 sequences are SGDLS and YYNGEE. Trimming took 3 bases from V and 0 from J, leaving 4 bases between them. The CDR3: CASSASSGNTIYF. CDR3 in DNA: TGTGCCAGCAGCGCGAGCTCTGGAAACACCATATATTTT.

CDR3: CASSLSGGHNEQFF. Here the CDR3 DNA reads TGTGCCAGCAGTTTATCGGGGGGTCACAATGAGCAGTTCTTC. The rearrangement joins TRBV27 to TRBJ2-1; TRBD2 might be the D (6 bases). The germline CDR1 and CDR2 sequences are MNHEY and SMNVEV (reference sequence). CDR3 length equals 14 residues. V gave up 0 bases and J gave up 5 bases, with 8 bases separating them.

CDR3 coding DNA: TGTGCCACCAGCCTTGAGGAGGGTACGAGCTACACCTTC. Amino acids: CATSLEEGTSYTF. J is TRBJ1-2 and V is TRBV15; unclear D gene. Trimming took off 5 bases at V and 9 bases at J, with 16 bases between the two ends. Germline-derived CDR1 and CDR2 are LNHNV and YYDKDF (reference sequence). The CDR3 contains 13 residues.

This clone was seen just once. This sequence joins TRBV7-9 and TRBJ2-7, with 8 bases lining up with TRBD2. Germline CDR1 is SEHNR and CDR2 is FQNEAQ (reference sequence). V lost 2 bases and J lost 3; bases outside the gene matches: 3. The CDR3 contains 14 residues. The CDR3 protein is CASSLPRGGYEQYF. CDR3 DNA: TGTGCCAGCAGCTTACCCCGGGGGGGCTACGAGCAGTACTTC.

The chain carries TRBV5-4 and TRBJ2-2, with TRBD1 matching 7 bases. CDR1 and CDR2 from the germline V gene are SGHNT and YYREEE (reference sequence). Germline trimming cut 4 bases from V and 6 bases from J; bases unmatched to any gene: 12. The CDR3 loop spans 16 amino acids. CDR3 amino acids: CASSPETQGKAGELFF. The CDR3 region has the DNA TGTGCCAGCAGCCCCGAGACACAGGGGAAAGCCGGGGAGCTGTTTTTT.

The V call is TRBV7-2, the J call TRBJ2-7, with D uncertain. Looked up from germline, CDR1 is SGHTA and CDR2 is FQGNSA. CDR3 length equals 15 residues. Trimming cost V 3 bases and J 2 bases, with 14 bases left between them. The CDR3, as DNA: TGTGCCAGCAGCTTTTTCGTGGTGGGTGCCTACGAGCAGTACTTC. Translation: CASSFFVVGAYEQYF.

V is TRBV6-6 and J is TRBJ2-7; D unclear. The V gene lost 5 bases and the J gene lost 5 bases, with 13 bases spanning the gap. The CDR3 loop spans 13 amino acids. CDR1 MNHNY and CDR2 SVGAGI come from the germline V gene (reference sequence). The CDR3 coding sequence is TGTGCCAGCAGTCCCGTCGGGCTCCACGAGCAGTACTTC. Protein: CASSPVGLHEQYF.

The rearrangement links TRBV21-1 to TRBJ2-7; the listed D gene, TRBD1, was not tested against the DNA. TRBV21-1 is a recognized pseudogene. CDR3 length: 16 amino acids. Here the CDR3 DNA reads TGTGCCAGCAGCGATAACCCCGGGACAGGGCCTTACGAGCAGTACTTC. Encoded protein: CASSDNPGTGPYEQYF.

The V call is TRBV7-9, the J call TRBJ1-1; weak D call: TRBD1 (5 bases). The CDR3 totals 13 residues. V was cut by 1 base and J by 7 bases, with 10 bases left in between. The germline V gene has CDR1 SEHNR and CDR2 FQNEAQ (reference sequence). The CDR3 nucleotides are TGTGCCAGCAGCTTAGGACAGCATCTTGAAGCTTTCTTT. It encodes CASSLGQHLEAFF.

The chain links TRBV5-4 to TRBJ2-2; TRBD1 matches 7 bases. Trimming removed 9 bases from V and 7 bases from J; junction bases left unmatched: 15. This CDR3 has 15 residues. Germline CDR1 SGHNT, CDR2 YYREEE (reference sequence). The CDR3: CAIHTGAPVLGELFF. The CDR3 coding sequence is TGTGCCATCCATACAGGGGCCCCAGTGCTCGGGGAGCTGTTTTTT.

This clone is a singleton in its sample. This chain joins TRBV7-9 and TRBJ1-5; D not resolved. V was cut by 5 bases and J by 2 bases, with 13 bases left in between. Germline CDR1 and CDR2: SEHNR and FQNEAQ (reference sequence). This CDR3 is built from 15 residues. The CDR3 coding sequence is TGTGCCAGCAGCGTTGGGGAGGTTGGCAATCAGCCCCAGCATTTT. As protein: CASSVGEVGNQPQHF.

The chain couples TRBV6-5 to TRBJ2-7; D not resolved. Trimming pared 4 bases from V and 0 bases from J, leaving 10 bases between. The CDR3 runs to 14 residues. Germline-derived CDR1 and CDR2 are MNHEY and SVGAGI. The CDR3 reads CASSLVGFSYEQYF. The DNA of the CDR3 is TGTGCCAGCAGTTTAGTAGGGTTCTCCTACGAGCAGTACTTC.

The chain links TRBV9 to TRBJ2-5; D tentatively reads TRBD1 or TRBD2 (5 bases each). The CDR3 extends over 14 amino acids. V was shortened by 3 bases and J by 1 base, with 10 bases between the two germline ends. Germline V gene data show CDR1 as SGDLS and CDR2 as YYNGEE. CDR3: CASSAGPPQETQYF. The CDR3 DNA is TGTGCCAGCAGCGCGGGGCCTCCCCAAGAGACCCAGTACTTC.

The chain joins TRBV10-1 to TRBJ1-1, with D hard to call. Germline V gives CDR1 WNHNN, CDR2 SYGVQD (reference sequence). V dropped 1 base and J dropped 0 bases, with 9 bases sitting between them. The CDR3 runs to 15 residues. The DNA for the CDR3 is TGCGCCAGCAGTGAGTACCGTTTCATGAACACTGAAGCTTTCTTT. It translates to CASSEYRFMNTEAFF.

The chain uses TRBV11-2 and TRBJ2-7; 7 bases are a match to TRBD2. The length of the CDR3 is 13 residues. Per germline, CDR1 SGHAT and CDR2 FQNNGV. V trimming: 8 bases; J trimming: 7 bases; junction bases outside the gene matches: 11. CDR3 protein: CASRDRPGGEQYF. The CDR3, as DNA: TGTGCCAGCCGGGACCGTCCGGGAGGAGAGCAGTACTTC.

The chain links TRBV10-3 to TRBJ2-1; D may be TRBD2 (5 bases). Germline CDR1 is ENHRY and CDR2 is SYGVKD. V dropped 5 bases and J dropped 7 bases, with 21 bases sitting between them. This CDR3 region has 16 residues. The CDR3 reads CAISQKREGSPNEQFF. In DNA form, the CDR3 reads TGTGCCATCAGTCAGAAAAGAGAGGGTTCACCTAATGAGCAGTTCTTC.

This chain connects TRBV6-6 to TRBJ1-5; TRBD1 is a possible D gene (5 bases). CDR1 and CDR2 (germline): MNHNY, SVGAGI (reference sequence). The CDR3 covers 14 residues. The ends were cut back, 8 bases at V and 3 bases at J, with 14 bases in the middle. CDR3 in DNA: TGTGCCAGCGCCCCGGGGGGGGTCAATCAGCCCCAGCATTTT. Protein sequence: CASAPGGVNQPQHF.

J is TRBJ2-1 and V is TRBV6-5, with D possibly matching TRBD1 (6 bases). The V and J ends lost 6 bases and 5 bases respectively, with 17 bases between them. This CDR3 is 15 amino acids long. Germline CDR1 and CDR2: MNHEY and SVGAGI. The CDR3 DNA sequence: TGTGCCAGCAGAATCGGCACAGGGTCACACAATGAGCAGTTCTTC. Protein product: CASRIGTGSHNEQFF.